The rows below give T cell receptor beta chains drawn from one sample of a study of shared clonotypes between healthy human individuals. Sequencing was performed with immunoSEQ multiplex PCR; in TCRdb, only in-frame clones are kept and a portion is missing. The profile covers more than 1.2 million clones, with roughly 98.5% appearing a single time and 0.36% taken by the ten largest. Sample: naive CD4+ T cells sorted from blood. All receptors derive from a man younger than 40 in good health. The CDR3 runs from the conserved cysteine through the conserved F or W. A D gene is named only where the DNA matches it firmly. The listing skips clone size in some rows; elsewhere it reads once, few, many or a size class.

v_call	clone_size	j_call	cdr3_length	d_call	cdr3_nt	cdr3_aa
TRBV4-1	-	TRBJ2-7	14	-	TGCGCCAGCAGCCCCCGGGATTCGGAATACGAGCAGTACTTC	CASSPRDSEYEQYF
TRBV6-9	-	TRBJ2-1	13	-	TGTGCCAGCAGTTATAAACTCCTCCTTGAGCAGTTCTTC	CASSYKLLLEQFF
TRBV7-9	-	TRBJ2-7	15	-	TGTGCCAGCAGCTTAGGAGGGACACGGGAGTACGAGCAGTACTTC	CASSLGGTREYEQYF
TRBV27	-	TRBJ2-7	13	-	TGTGCCAGCGGTTTAGGGGGGGGAAACGAGCAGTACTTC	CASGLGGGNEQYF
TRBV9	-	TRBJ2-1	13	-	TGTGCCAGCAGCGTAGGTTTGGGGAATGAGCAGTTCTTC	CASSVGLGNEQFF
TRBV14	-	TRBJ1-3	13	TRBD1	TGTGCCAGCAGTCTGGTCCCCGACAGGGGAGTATATTTT	CASSLVPDRGVYF
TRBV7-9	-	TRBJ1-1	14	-	TGTGCCAGCAGCCCCCCAAGGGGGGGACGGCGGGCTTTCTTT	CASSPPRGGRRAFF
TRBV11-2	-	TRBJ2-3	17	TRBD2	TGTGCCAGCAGCTTACTCCGGGGTAGCGGGAGTTCAGATACGCAGTATTTT	CASSLLRGSGSSDTQYF
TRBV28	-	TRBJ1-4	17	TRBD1	TGTGCCAGCAGCCCGAGGACAGGGTCCCAACCTAATGAAAAACTGTTTTTT	CASSPRTGSQPNEKLFF
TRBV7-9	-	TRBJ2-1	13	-	TGTGCCAGCAGCTTAGTTGTTTACAATGAGCAGTTCTTC	CASSLVVYNEQFF
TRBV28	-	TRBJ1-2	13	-	TGTGCCAGCAGAAACAGTGCTAACTATGGCTACACCTTC	CASRNSANYGYTF
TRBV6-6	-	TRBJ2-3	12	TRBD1	TGTGCCAGCAGAAAGGGGGCTGATACGCAGTATTTT	CASRKGADTQYF
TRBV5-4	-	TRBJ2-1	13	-	TGTGCCAGCAGCCCCCCGTCCTACAATGAGCAGTTCTTC	CASSPPSYNEQFF
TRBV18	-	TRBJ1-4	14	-	TGTGCCAGCTCACGTGCAGGCTTGAATGAAAAACTGTTTTTT	CASSRAGLNEKLFF
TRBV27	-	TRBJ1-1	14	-	TGTGCCAGCAGTTTATCAGGGTGGAACACTGAAGCTTTCTTT	CASSLSGWNTEAFF
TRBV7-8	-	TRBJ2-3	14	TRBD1	TGTGCCAGCAGCTGGGGACAGGGGGCCGATACGCAGTATTTT	CASSWGQGADTQYF
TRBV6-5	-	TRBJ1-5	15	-	TGTGCCAGCAGTCTGCAGGGGAATAGCAATCAGCCCCAGCATTTT	CASSLQGNSNQPQHF
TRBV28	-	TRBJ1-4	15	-	TGTGCCAGCAGTTTTGGTGGATCAACTAATGAAAAACTGTTTTTT	CASSFGGSTNEKLFF
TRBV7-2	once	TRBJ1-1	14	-	TGTGCCAGCAGCTTAGCTTTAGGGGACACTGAAGCTTTCTTT	CASSLALGDTEAFF
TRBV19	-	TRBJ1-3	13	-	TGTGCCACCCGAATTAGCTCTGGAAACACCATATATTTT	CATRISSGNTIYF
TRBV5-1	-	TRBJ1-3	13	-	TGCGCCAGCGGGACGGACTCTGGAAACACCATATATTTT	CASGTDSGNTIYF
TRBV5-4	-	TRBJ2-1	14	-	TGTGCCAGCAGCTTGGATCTAGCGAGCAATGAGCAGTTCTTC	CASSLDLASNEQFF
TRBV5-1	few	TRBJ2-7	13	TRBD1	TGCGCCAGCAGCTTGGGACAGGGGGGCGAGCAGTACTTC	CASSLGQGGEQYF
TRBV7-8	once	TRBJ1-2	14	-	TGTGCCAGCACCCTTAGTGGTACAGGCGGGGGCTACACCTTC	CASTLSGTGGGYTF
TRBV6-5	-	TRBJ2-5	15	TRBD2	TGTGCCAGCAGAAAACTAGCGGGGGGCCAAGAGACCCAGTACTTC	CASRKLAGGQETQYF
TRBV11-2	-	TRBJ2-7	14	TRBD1	TGTGCCAGCAGCGCCCCCGACAGGGACTACGAGCAGTACTTC	CASSAPDRDYEQYF
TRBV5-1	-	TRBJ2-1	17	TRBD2	TGCGCCAGCAGCTTGAGCTCTAGCGGCAGCTCCTACAATGAGCAGTTCTTC	CASSLSSSGSSYNEQFF
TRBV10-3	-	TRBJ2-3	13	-	TGTGCCATCAGCGGGGACACCACAGATACGCAGTATTTT	CAISGDTTDTQYF
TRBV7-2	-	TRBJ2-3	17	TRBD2	TGTGCCAGCAGCCCGGAAAGCGGGACCCTGCCCACAGATACGCAGTATTTT	CASSPESGTLPTDTQYF
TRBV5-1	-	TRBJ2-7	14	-	TGCGCCAGCAGCTTGATCCGTTTGACCCAAGAGCAGTACTTC	CASSLIRLTQEQYF
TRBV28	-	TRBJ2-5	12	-	TGTGCCAGCAGTTTACCCTGGGGGACCCAGTACTTC	CASSLPWGTQYF
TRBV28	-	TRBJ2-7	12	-	TGTGCCAGCAGTTTCAGAAACGGCGAGCAGTACTTC	CASSFRNGEQYF
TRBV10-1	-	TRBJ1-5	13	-	TGCGCCAGCAGTCCCAGGGCCGATCAGCCCCAGCATTTT	CASSPRADQPQHF
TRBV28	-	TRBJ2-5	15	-	TGTGCCAGCAGTTCCCCGGGACGTCGGTGGGAGACCCAGTACTTC	CASSSPGRRWETQYF
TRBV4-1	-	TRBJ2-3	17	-	TGCGCCAGCAGCCGCAATTTACAGGGCCCTAGCACAGATACGCAGTATTTT	CASSRNLQGPSTDTQYF
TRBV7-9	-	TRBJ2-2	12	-	TGTGCCAGCTCCGGGAACACCGGGGAGCTGTTTTTT	CASSGNTGELFF
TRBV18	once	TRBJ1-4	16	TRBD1	TGTGCCAGCTCAGCGGGACAGTTAGCAACTAATGAAAAACTGTTTTTT	CASSAGQLATNEKLFF
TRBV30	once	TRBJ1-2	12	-	TGTGCCTGGAGTTTCGAGGTTGATGGCTACACCTTC	CAWSFEVDGYTF
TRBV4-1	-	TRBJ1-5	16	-	TGCGCCAGCAGCCAAGAAGGTTTCCAAGCCAATCAGCCCCAGCATTTT	CASSQEGFQANQPQHF
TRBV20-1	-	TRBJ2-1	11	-	TGCAGTGCCGTAAGAACCAATGAGCAGTTCTTC	CSAVRTNEQFF
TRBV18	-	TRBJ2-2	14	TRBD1	TGTGCCAGCTCACGGGACAGAAACACCGGGGAGCTGTTTTTT	CASSRDRNTGELFF
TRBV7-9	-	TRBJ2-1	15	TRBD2	TGTGCCAGCAGCTTGGGGACTAGCGGGAGGTATGAGCAGTTCTTC	CASSLGTSGRYEQFF
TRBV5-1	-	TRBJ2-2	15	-	TGCGCCAGCAGTGCCCAGGGGGGCGGGACCGGGGAGCTGTTTTTT	CASSAQGGGTGELFF
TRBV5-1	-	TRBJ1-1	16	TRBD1	TGCGCCAGCAGCCACTCAGGGACAGGGCAATCGGCTGAAGCTTTCTTT	CASSHSGTGQSAEAFF
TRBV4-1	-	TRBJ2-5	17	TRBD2	TGCGCCAGCAGCCAAGAGGGAGTAGCGGGGGACCCGGAGACCCAGTACTTC	CASSQEGVAGDPETQYF
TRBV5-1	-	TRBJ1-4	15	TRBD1	TGCGCCAGCAGCTTCCGACAGGGCATACGCGGAAAACTGTTTTTT	CASSFRQGIRGKLFF
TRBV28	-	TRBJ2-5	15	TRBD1	TGTGCCAGCAGGCGTACAGGGGGGACCCAAGAGACCCAGTACTTC	CASRRTGGTQETQYF
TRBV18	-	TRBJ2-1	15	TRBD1	TGTGCCAGCTCTCCCGGGACAGGGGTATCGAATGAGCAGTTCTTC	CASSPGTGVSNEQFF
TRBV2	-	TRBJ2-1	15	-	TGTGCCAGCAGTGACGGCACGAGCTCCTACAATGAGCAGTTCTTC	CASSDGTSSYNEQFF
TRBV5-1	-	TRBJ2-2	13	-	TGCGCCAGCAGCCTAGGGACGATCGGGGAGCTGTTTTTT	CASSLGTIGELFF
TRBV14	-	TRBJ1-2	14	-	TGTGCCAGCAGCCGGTCATCCGGGGGTTATGGCTACACCTTC	CASSRSSGGYGYTF
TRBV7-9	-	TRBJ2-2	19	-	TGTGCCAGCAGCTTAGCGCGAATCGGGACGGTTTCGTACACCGGGGAGCTGTTTTTT	CASSLARIGTVSYTGELFF
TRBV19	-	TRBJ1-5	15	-	TGTGCCAGTAGTTTACAGGGTACCGGCAATCAGCCCCAGCATTTT	CASSLQGTGNQPQHF
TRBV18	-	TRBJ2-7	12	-	TGTGCCAGCTCACCAGGGGGTTCCGAGCAGTACTTC	CASSPGGSEQYF
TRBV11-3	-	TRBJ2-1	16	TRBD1	TGTGCCAGCAGCTTAGATCCCCGGACAGGCTACAATGAGCAGTTCTTC	CASSLDPRTGYNEQFF
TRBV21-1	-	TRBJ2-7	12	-	TGTGCCAGCAGCAAACCTCACTACGAGCAGTACTTC	CASSKPHYEQYF
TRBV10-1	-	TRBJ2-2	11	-	TGCGCCAGCAGGGACAGCGGGGAGCTGTTTTTT	CASRDSGELFF
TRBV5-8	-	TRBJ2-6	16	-	TGTGCCAGCAGCTTGGGATCTAACTCTGGGGCCAACGTCCTGACTTTC	CASSLGSNSGANVLTF
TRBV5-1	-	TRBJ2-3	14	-	TGCGCCAGCGGGGCAGGGGTACCCACAGATACGCAGTATTTT	CASGAGVPTDTQYF
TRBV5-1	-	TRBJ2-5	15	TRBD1	TGCGCCAGCAGCTTGGTTGCAGGGGGAATGGAGACCCAGTACTTC	CASSLVAGGMETQYF